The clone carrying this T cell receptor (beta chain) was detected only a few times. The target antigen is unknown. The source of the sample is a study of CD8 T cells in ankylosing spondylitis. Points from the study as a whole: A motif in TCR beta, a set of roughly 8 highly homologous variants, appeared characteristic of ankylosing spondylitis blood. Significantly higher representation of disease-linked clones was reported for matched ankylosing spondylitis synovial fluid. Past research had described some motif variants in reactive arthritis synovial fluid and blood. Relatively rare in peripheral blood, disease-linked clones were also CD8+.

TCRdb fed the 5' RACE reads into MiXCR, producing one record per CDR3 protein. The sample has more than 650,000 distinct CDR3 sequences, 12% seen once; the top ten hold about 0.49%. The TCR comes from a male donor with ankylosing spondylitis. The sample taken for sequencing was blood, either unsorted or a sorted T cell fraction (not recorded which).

This CDR3 reads CASSFSGTNEQFF. Here the CDR3 DNA reads TGTGCCAGCAGCTTCTCGGGGACCAATGAGCAGTTCTTC. J is TRBJ2-1 and V is TRBV7-6; the D call may be TRBD1 or TRBD2 (5 bases each). There are 13 residues in the CDR3. V lost 3 bases and J lost 6, with 9 bases in between. Germline lookup yields CDR1 SGHVS and CDR2 FNYEAQ. Full variable domain (remainder filled in from reference TRBV7-6 and TRBJ2-1): GAGVSQSPRYKVTKRGQDVALRCDPISGHVSLYWYRQALGQGPEFLTYFNYEAQQDKSGLPNDRFSAERPEGSISTLTIQRTEQRDSAMYRCASSFSGTNEQFFGPGTRLTVL.